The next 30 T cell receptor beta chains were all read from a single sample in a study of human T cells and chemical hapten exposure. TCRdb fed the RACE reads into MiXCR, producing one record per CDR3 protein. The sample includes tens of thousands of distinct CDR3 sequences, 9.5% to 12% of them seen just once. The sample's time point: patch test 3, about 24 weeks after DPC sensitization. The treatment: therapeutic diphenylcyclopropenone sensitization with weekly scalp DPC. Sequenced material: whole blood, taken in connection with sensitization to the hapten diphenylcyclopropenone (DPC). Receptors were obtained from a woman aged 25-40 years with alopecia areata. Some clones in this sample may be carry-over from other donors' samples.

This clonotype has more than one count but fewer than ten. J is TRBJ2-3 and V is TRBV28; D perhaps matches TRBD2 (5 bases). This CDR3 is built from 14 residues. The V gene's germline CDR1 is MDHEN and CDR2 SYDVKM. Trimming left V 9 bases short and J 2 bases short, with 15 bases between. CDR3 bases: TGTGCCAGTCGTCTAGCTGAAAACACAGATACGCAGTATTTT. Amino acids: CASRLAENTDTQYF.

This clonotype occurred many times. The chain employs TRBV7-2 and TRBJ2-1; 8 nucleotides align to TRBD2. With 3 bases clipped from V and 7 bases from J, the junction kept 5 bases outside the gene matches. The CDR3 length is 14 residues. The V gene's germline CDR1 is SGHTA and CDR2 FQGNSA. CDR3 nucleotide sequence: TGTGCCAGCAGCTTCAAGCGGGAGTATAATGAGCAGTTCTTC. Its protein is CASSFKREYNEQFF.

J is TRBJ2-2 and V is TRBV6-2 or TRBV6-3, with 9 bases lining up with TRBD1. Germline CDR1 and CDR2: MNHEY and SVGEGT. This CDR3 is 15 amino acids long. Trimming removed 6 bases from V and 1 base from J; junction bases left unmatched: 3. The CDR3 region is CASRRTGVNTGELFF. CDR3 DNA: TGTGCCAGCAGAAGGACAGGGGTGAACACCGGGGAGCTGTTTTTT.

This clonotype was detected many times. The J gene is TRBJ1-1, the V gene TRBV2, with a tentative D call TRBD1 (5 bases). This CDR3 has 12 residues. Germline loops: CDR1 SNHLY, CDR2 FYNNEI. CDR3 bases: TGTGTCAGGTACAGGAGGGACACTGAAGCTTTCTTT. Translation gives CVRYRRDTEAFF.

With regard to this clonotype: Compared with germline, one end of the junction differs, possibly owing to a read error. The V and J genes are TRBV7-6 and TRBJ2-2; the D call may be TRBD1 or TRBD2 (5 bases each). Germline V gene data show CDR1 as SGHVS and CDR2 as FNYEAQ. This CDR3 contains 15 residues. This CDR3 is CASSLIRDQAGELLF. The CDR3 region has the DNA TGTGCCAGCAGCTTAATCAGGGATCAGGCCGGGGAGCTGCTTTTT.

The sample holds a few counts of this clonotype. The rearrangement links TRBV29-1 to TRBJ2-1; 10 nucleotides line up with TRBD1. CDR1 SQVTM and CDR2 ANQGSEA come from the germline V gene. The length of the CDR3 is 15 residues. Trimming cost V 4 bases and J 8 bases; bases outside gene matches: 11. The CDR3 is CSVGDRQGASHEQFF. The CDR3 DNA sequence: TGCAGCGTTGGGGATAGACAGGGGGCCTCTCATGAGCAGTTCTTC.

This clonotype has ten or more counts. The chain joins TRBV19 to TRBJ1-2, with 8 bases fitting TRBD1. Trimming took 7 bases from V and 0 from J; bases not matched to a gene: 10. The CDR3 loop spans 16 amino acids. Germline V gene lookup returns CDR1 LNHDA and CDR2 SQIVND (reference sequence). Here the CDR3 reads CASIRTGRLPNYGYTF. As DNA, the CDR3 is TGTGCCAGTATCAGGACAGGGCGTTTGCCTAACTATGGCTACACCTTC.

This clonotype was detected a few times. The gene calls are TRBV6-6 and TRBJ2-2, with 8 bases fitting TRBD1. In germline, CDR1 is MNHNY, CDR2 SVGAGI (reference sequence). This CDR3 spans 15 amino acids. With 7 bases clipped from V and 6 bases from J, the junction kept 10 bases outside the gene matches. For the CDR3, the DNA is TGTGCCAGCAAGCCAGGGGGCGGGTATGCCGGGGAGCTGTTTTTT. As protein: CASKPGGGYAGELFF.

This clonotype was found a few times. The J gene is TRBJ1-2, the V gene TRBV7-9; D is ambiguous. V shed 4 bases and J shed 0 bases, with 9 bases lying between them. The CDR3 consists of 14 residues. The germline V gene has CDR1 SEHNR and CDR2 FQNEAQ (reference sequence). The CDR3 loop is CASSSRQANYGYTF. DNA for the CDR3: TGTGCCAGCAGCTCACGGCAAGCTAACTATGGCTACACCTTC.

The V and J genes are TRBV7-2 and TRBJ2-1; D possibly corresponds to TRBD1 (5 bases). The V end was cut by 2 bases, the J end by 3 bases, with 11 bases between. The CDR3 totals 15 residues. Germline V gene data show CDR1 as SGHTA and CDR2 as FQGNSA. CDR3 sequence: CASSLWVRDYNEQFF. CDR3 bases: TGTGCCAGCAGCTTATGGGTCAGGGACTACAATGAGCAGTTCTTC.

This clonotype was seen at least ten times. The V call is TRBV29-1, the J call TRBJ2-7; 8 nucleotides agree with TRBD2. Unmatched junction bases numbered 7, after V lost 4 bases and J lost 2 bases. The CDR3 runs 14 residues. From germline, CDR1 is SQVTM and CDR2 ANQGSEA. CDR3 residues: CSVVGGGNPYEQYF. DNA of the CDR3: TGCAGCGTTGTGGGCGGGGGGAATCCCTACGAGCAGTACTTC.

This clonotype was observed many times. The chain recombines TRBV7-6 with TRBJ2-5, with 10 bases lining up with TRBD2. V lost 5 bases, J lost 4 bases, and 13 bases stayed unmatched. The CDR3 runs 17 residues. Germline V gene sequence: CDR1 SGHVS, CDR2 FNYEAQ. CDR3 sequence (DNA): TGTGCCAGCAGCCCCCGCAGTGGGCTAGCGGGAGCAGAGACCCAGTACTTC. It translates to CASSPRSGLAGAETQYF.

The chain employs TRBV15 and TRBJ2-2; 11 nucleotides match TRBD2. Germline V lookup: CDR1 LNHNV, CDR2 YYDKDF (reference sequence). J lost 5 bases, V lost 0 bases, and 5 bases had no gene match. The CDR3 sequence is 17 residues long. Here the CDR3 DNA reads TGTGCCACCAGCAGAGATAGCGGGAGGGCGGGAACCGGGGAGCTGTTTTTT. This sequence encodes CATSRDSGRAGTGELFF.

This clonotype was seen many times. The CDR3 loop reads CASSTRTGSSYEQYF. CDR3 nucleotides: TGTGCCAGCAGCACCAGGACAGGGAGCTCCTACGAGCAGTACTTC. The J gene is TRBJ2-7, the V gene TRBV5-4; 8 nucleotides match TRBD1. J was trimmed by 0 bases and V by 4 bases; bases with no gene match: 6. CDR1 SGHNT and CDR2 YYREEE come from the germline V gene (reference sequence). The CDR3 runs to 15 residues.

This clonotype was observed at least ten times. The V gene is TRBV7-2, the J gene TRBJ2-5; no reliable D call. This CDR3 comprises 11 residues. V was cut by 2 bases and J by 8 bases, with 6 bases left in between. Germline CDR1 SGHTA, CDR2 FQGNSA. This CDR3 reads CASSLSETQYF. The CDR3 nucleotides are TGTGCCAGCAGCTTATCAGAAACCCAGTACTTC.

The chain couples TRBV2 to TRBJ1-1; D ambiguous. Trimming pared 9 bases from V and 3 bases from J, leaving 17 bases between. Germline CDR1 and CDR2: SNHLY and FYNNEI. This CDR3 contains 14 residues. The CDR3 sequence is CARGKDAPDTEAFF. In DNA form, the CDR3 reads TGTGCCAGAGGGAAAGACGCCCCGGACACTGAAGCTTTCTTT.

CDR3 coding DNA: TGTGCCAGCAGCTTTGACGGGGACGGCGAGCAGTACTTC. It specifies CASSFDGDGEQYF. The rearrangement joins TRBV7-9 to TRBJ2-7; D could derive from TRBD1 or TRBD2 (5 bases each). V was cut by 3 bases and J by 6 bases, with 12 bases left in between. CDR1 is SEHNR, CDR2 FQNEAQ, per germline (reference sequence). The CDR3 covers 13 residues. The variable domain in full, with the rest retrieved from reference TRBV7-9 and TRBJ2-7, is DTGVSQNPRHKITKRGQNVTFRCDPISEHNRLYWYRQTLGQGPEFLTYFQNEAQLEKSRLLSDRFSAERPKGSFSTLEIQRTEQGDSAMYLCASSFDGDGEQYFGPGTRLTVT.

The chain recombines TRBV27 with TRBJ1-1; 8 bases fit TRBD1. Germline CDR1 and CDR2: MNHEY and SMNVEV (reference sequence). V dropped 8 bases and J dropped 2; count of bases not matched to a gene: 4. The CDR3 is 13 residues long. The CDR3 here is CASFGTGNTEAFF. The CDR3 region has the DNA TGTGCCAGCTTCGGGACAGGAAACACTGAAGCTTTCTTT.

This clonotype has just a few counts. The CDR3 spells CASSIAGLVYEQYF. Written as DNA, the CDR3 is TGTGCCAGTAGTATTGCGGGACTAGTCTACGAGCAGTACTTC. The chain couples TRBV19 to TRBJ2-7, with 8 bases that match TRBD2. V shed 3 bases and J 3 bases; nucleotides not matched to a gene: 4. The CDR3 is 14 amino acids. The germline CDR1 and CDR2 sequences are LNHDA and SQIVND (reference sequence).

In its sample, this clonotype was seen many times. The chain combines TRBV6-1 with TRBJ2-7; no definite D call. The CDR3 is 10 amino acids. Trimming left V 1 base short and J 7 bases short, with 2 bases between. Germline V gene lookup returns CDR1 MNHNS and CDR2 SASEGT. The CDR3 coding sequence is TGTGCCAGCAGTGAAGGGGAGCAGTACTTC. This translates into CASSEGEQYF.

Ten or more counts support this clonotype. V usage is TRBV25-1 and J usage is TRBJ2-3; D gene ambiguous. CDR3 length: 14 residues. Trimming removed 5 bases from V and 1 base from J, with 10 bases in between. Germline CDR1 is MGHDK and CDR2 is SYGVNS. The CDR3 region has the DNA TGTGCCAGCAGTTACTCAAGCGGCACAGATACGCAGTATTTT. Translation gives CASSYSSGTDTQYF. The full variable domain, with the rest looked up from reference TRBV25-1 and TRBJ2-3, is EADIYQTPRYLVIGTGKKITLECSQTMGHDKMYWYQQDPGMELHLIHYSYGVNSTEKGDLSSESTVSRIRTEHFPLTLESARPSHTSQYLCASSYSSGTDTQYFGPGTRLTVL.

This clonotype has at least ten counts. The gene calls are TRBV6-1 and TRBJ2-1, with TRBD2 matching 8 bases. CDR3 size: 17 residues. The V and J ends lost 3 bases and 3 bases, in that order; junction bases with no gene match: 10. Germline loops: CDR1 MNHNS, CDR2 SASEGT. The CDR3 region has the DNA TGTGCCAGCAGTGAGGGGAGCGGGAGAGTTCTCTACAATGAGCAGTTCTTC. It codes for CASSEGSGRVLYNEQFF.

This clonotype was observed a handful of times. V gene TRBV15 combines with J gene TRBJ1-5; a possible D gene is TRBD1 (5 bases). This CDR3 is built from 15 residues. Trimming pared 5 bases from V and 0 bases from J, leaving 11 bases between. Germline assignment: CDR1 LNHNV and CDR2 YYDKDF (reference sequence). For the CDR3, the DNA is TGTGCCACCAGCTCCTTTGGGGGTAGCAATCAGCCCCAGCATTTT. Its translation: CATSSFGGSNQPQHF.

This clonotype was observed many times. This chain's CDR3 is CASSLDQGKNIQYF. In DNA form, the CDR3 reads TGTGCCAGCAGCTTGGATCAGGGAAAAAACATTCAGTACTTC. The rearrangement uses TRBV5-5 and TRBJ2-4; weak D call: TRBD1 (5 bases). The CDR3 totals 14 residues. Germline V gene lookup returns CDR1 SGHKS and CDR2 YYEKEE (reference sequence). V was shortened by 0 bases and J by 4 bases, with 8 bases between the two germline ends.

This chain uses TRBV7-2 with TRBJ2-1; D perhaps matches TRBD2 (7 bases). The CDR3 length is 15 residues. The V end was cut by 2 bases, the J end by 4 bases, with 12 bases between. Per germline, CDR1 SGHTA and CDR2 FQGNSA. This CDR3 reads CASSLSAGAYNEQFF. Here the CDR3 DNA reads TGTGCCAGCAGCTTAAGCGCGGGGGCATACAATGAGCAGTTCTTC.

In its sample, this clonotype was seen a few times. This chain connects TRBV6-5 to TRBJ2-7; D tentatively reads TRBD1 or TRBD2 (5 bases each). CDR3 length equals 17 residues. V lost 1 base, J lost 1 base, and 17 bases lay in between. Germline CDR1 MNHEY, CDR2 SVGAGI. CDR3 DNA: TGTGCCAGCAGTTACTACACCTTTGGGGGTCCGTCCTACGAGCAGTACTTC. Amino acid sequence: CASSYYTFGGPSYEQYF.

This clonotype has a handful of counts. In DNA form, the CDR3 reads TGTGCCAGCTCCCAAGGGGTCAATCAGCCCCAGCATTTT. It specifies CASSQGVNQPQHF. The V and J genes are TRBV18 and TRBJ1-5; maybe TRBD1 (5 bases). Germline V lookup: CDR1 KGHSH, CDR2 LQKENI. Trimming left V 6 bases short and J 3 bases short, with 9 bases between. CDR3 length equals 13 residues.

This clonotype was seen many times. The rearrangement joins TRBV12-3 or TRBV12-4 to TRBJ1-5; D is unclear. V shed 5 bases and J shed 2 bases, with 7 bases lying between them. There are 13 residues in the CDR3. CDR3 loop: CASSPSGNQPQHF. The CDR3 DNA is TGTGCCAGCAGTCCTAGTGGCAATCAGCCCCAGCATTTT.

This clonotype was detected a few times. The CDR3 loop reads CASSLIQVQDTQYF. CDR3 nucleotides: TGTGCCAGCAGTTTAATACAGGTTCAAGATACGCAGTATTTT. The rearrangement joins TRBV28 to TRBJ2-3; tentatively, D is TRBD1 (5 bases). The CDR3 runs 14 residues. Germline CDR1 and CDR2: MDHEN and SYDVKM. Trimming shortened V by 2 bases and J by 5 bases, and 11 bases separated the two germline ends. The variable domain in full, completed from reference TRBV28 and TRBJ2-3, reads DVKVTQSSRYLVKRTGEKVFLECVQDMDHENMFWYRQDPGLGLRLIYFSYDVKMKEKGDIPEGYSVSREKKERFSLILESASTNQTSMYLCASSLIQVQDTQYFGPGTRLTVL.

CDR3 residues: CASSLAAGGYNEQFF. As DNA, the CDR3 is TGTGCCAGCAGCTTGGCAGCGGGGGGCTACAATGAGCAGTTCTTC. The V gene is TRBV7-9, the J gene TRBJ2-1, with TRBD2 identical over 9 bases. Germline CDR1 is SEHNR and CDR2 is FQNEAQ (reference sequence). V was clipped by 3 bases and J by 3 bases; unmatched bases: 3. The CDR3 is made up of 15 amino acids.